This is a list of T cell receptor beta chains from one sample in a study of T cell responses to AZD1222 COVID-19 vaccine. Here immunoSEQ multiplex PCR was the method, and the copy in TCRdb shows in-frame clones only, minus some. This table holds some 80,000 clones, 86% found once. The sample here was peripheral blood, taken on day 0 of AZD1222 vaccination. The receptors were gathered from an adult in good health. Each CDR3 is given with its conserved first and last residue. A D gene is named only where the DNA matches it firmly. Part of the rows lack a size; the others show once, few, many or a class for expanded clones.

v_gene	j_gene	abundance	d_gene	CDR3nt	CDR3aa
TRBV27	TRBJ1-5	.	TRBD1	TGTGCCAGCAGTGTAGGGACAGGGGGGAATCAGCCCCAGCATTTT	CASSVGTGGNQPQHF
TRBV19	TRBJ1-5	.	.	TGTGCCAGTACCCCAGGTCTCCTTAGCAATCAGCCCCAGCATTTT	CASTPGLLSNQPQHF
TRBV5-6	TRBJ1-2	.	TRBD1	TGTGCCAGCAGCGCCAGGGGGCGCGAGGACTATGGCTACACCTTC	CASSARGREDYGYTF
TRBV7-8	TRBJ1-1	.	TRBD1	TGTGCCAGCAGCCAACAGGGGAGGGCGAACACTGAAGCTTTCTTT	CASSQQGRANTEAFF
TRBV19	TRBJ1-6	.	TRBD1	TGTGCCAGTAGTTCCCGGGACAGGGTCTCGTCACCCCTCCACTTT	CASSSRDRVSSPLHF
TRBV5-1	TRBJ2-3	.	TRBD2	TGCGCCAGCAGCCCTCTAATCCGGGGGGGCCCAGATACGCAGTATTTT	CASSPLIRGGPDTQYF
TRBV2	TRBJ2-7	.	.	TGTGCCGGTGGGATGGGCCCTTTTGAGCAGTACTTC	CAGGMGPFEQYF
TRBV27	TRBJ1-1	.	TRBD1	TGTGCCAGCAAAATGACATGGACAGGGGTTATTGAAGCTTTCTTT	CASKMTWTGVIEAFF
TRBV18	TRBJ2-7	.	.	TGTGCCAGCTCACCAGGGCGTCAATCCTACGAGCAGTACTTC	CASSPGRQSYEQYF
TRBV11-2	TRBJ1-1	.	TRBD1	TGTGCCAGCAGTCTAGAGGGGTACAGGGGGCCGAGGACTGAAGCTTTCTTT	CASSLEGYRGPRTEAFF
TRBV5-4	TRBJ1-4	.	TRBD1	TGTGCCAGCAGCTTCGGGGGGACAGGGAGGCGTGAAAAACTGTTTTTT	CASSFGGTGRREKLFF
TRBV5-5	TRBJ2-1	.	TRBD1	TGTGCCAGCAGCCCGGGGACAGGGTACTACAATGAGCAGTTCTTC	CASSPGTGYYNEQFF
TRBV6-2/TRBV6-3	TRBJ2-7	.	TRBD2	TGTGCCAGCAGTGCTATAGCGGGGGTGTACTCCTACGAGCAGTACTTC	CASSAIAGVYSYEQYF
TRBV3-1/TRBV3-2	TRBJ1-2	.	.	TGTGCCAGCAGCCAAGACAGCCAAGCTAACTATGGCTACACCTTC	CASSQDSQANYGYTF
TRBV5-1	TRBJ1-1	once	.	TGCGCCAGCAGCTTGACGGGGGACACTGAAGCTTTCTTT	CASSLTGDTEAFF
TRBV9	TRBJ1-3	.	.	TGTGCCAGCAGCACTCACGACACACTCTCTGGAAACACCATATATTTT	CASSTHDTLSGNTIYF
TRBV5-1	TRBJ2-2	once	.	TGCGCCAGCAGCTTGTATGAGGTCGCGAACACCGGGGAGCTGTTTTTT	CASSLYEVANTGELFF
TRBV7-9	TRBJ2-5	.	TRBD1	TGTGCCAGCAGCTTATGGGACAGACTGCAAGAGACCCAGTACTTC	CASSLWDRLQETQYF
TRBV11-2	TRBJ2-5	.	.	TGTGCCAGCAGCCGTACACGGCAAGAGACCCAGTACTTC	CASSRTRQETQYF
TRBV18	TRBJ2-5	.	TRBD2	TGTGCCAGCTCACCATGGACAACCGGGACTAGTGATGGGACCCAGTACTTC	CASSPWTTGTSDGTQYF
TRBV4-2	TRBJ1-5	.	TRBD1	TGTGCCAGCAGCCGGGGGACAGGGGACGGCAATCAGCCCCAGCATTTT	CASSRGTGDGNQPQHF
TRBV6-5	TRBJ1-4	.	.	TGTGCCAGCAGCCGGGGGGGAAAACTGTTTTTT	CASSRGGKLFF
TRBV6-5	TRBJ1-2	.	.	TGTGCCAGCAGTTACTCGAACGACAGATCATATGGCTACACCTTC	CASSYSNDRSYGYTF
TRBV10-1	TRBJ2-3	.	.	TGCGCCAGCAGTGAAAGGGCGGGGAGCACAGATACGCAGTATTTT	CASSERAGSTDTQYF
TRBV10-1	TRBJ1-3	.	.	TGCGCCAGCGCTCGTTATCTAGAAAACACCATATATTTT	CASARYLENTIYF
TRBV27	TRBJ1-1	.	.	TGTGCCAGCAGCCCGACACGAACGAACACTGAAGCTTTCTTT	CASSPTRTNTEAFF
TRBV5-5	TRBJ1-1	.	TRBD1	TGTGCCAGCAGCTTAGACAGGGACACTGAAGCTTTCTTT	CASSLDRDTEAFF
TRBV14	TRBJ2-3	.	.	TGTGCCAGCAGCCAACGACGGGAAGTGGCAGATACGCAGTATTTT	CASSQRREVADTQYF
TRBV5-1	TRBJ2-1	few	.	TGCGCCAGCAGCTACAGCTACAATGAGCAGTTCTTC	CASSYSYNEQFF
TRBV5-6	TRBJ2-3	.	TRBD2	TGTGCCAGCAGCTATCTCCAGGGACTAGCGGGGGAAATCACAGATACGCAGTATTTT	CASSYLQGLAGEITDTQYF
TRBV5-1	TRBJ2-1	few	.	TGCGCCAGCAGCTTGGCCTCTCTCTACAATGAGCAGTTCTTC	CASSLASLYNEQFF
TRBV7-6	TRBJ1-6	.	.	TGTGCCAGCAGCCGAACCACGAATTCACCCCTCCACTTT	CASSRTTNSPLHF
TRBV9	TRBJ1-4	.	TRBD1	TGTGCCAGCAGCCGACAGGGGGACGGTGAAAAACTGTTTTTT	CASSRQGDGEKLFF
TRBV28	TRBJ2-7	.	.	TGTGCCAGCAGTGACATATCAACCCTCCCCGGCGAGCAGTACTTC	CASSDISTLPGEQYF
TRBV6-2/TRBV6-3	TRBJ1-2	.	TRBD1	TGTGCCAGCAGTTACTTGGACAGGGCTTGGGGCTACACCTTC	CASSYLDRAWGYTF
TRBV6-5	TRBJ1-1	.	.	TGTGCCAGCATCAACGGGGGCGGGAACACTGAAGCTTTCTTT	CASINGGGNTEAFF
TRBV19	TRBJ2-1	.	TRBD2	TGTGCCAGTAGTATAGAGGTAGCGGGGGGGAATGAGCAGTTCTTC	CASSIEVAGGNEQFF
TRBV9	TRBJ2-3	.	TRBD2	TGTGCCAGCAGTTGGACTAGCGCAACAGATACGCAGTATTTT	CASSWTSATDTQYF
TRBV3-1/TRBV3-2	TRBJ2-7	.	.	TGTGCCAGCAGCCAAGTAATGGGTGGGTCCGAGCAGTACTTC	CASSQVMGGSEQYF
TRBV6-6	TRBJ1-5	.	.	TGTGCCAGCAGTTACTCGAGAGGCAGGGAAGAGCCCCAGCATTTT	CASSYSRGREEPQHF
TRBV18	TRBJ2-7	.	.	TGTGCCAGCTCTCTCAGGCCCCCGGCTAGCTTAAATCCGGACGAGCAGTACTTC	CASSLRPPASLNPDEQYF
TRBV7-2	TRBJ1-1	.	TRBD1	TGTGCCAGCAGCGGCGGGACAGGGCTCATGAACACTGAAGCTTTCTTT	CASSGGTGLMNTEAFF
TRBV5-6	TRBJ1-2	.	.	TGTGCCAGCAGCTTGGGGCCAGGGGAAAACTATGGCTACACCTTC	CASSLGPGENYGYTF
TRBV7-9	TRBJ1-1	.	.	TGTGCCAGCAGCTTATTGCAGGGCTGGAGGTCTGAAGCTTTCTTT	CASSLLQGWRSEAFF
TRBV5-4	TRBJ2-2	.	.	TGTGCCAGCAGCAGGGACACCGGGGAGCTGTTTTTT	CASSRDTGELFF
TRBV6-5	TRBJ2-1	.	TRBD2	TGTGCCAGCAGTTGGACCTACTCGGGGGGTGAGCAGTTCTTC	CASSWTYSGGEQFF
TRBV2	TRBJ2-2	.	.	TGTGCCAGCAGTTCGGACAGGAACACCGGGGAGCTGTTTTTT	CASSSDRNTGELFF
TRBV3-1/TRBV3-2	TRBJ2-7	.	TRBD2	TGTGCCAGCAGCCAAGGGGCTAGCGGGAGGGTCTACGAGCAGTACTTC	CASSQGASGRVYEQYF
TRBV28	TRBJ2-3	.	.	TGTGCCAGCAGTGCGCTATGGAGCACAGATACGCAGTATTTT	CASSALWSTDTQYF
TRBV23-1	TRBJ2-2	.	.	TGCGCCAGCAGTCAGTTGCGGGACGGCGGGGAGCTGTTTTTT	CASSQLRDGGELFF
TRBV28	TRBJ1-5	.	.	TGTGCCAGCAGGGGAGATAGCAATCAGCCCCAGCATTTT	CASRGDSNQPQHF
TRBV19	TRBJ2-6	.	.	TGTGCCAGTAGTGGACAGTCAACTGGGGCCAACGTCCTGACTTTC	CASSGQSTGANVLTF
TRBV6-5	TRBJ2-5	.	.	TGTGCCAGCAGCCCGACAGTTGTCCAAGAGACCCAGTACTTC	CASSPTVVQETQYF
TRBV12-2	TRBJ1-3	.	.	TGTGCAAGTCGCTTCGGACAGGGGGGGGACACCATATATTTT	CASRFGQGGDTIYF
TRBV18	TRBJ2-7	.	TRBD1	TGTGCCAGCTCCCCAGGGGGCCTAAGCAACGAGCAGTACTTC	CASSPGGLSNEQYF